This T cell receptor beta chain is drawn from a study of Graves' ophthalmopathy and Graves' hyperthyroidism. Between the trimmed V and J ends, which lost 9 bases and 2 bases, there was a span of 23 bases. Germline V gives CDR1 MNHNS, CDR2 SASEGT. The CDR3 consists of 17 residues. Moderate-to-severe activity, CAS at least 3, NOSPECS at least 4 and duration under 3 months characterized donors with ophthalmopathy. Amplification from RNA transcripts yielded the TCR beta CDR3 regions. RT-PCR in the first round used HTBI primers; a second-round multiplex PCR followed. TCRdb called the multiplex PCR reads again in MiXCR, with one record for every CDR3 protein. The sample lists approximately 210,000 distinct CDR3 sequences; just under 30% were seen once.

Material: peripheral blood. The chain uses TRBV6-1 and TRBJ1-5; D possibly corresponds to TRBD1 (6 bases). This receptor was obtained from a middle-aged man with Graves' ophthalmopathy. CDR3: CARRPIRIAGGNQPQHF. The CDR3 coding sequence is TGTGCCAGACGACCGATTCGTATAGCAGGGGGCAATCAGCCCCAGCATTTT.